The entry that follows covers one T cell receptor (beta chain) sequence. Antigen unknown. Time point meaning: after dendritic cell vaccination, including at tumor progression/relapse. Patients had residual fresh-frozen tumor tissue and more than two years of survival data. Isocitrate dehydrogenase mutation was absent in all glioblastoma patients. The data were produced by immunoSEQ multiplex PCR, yet TCRdb's version contains in-frame clones alone and is incomplete. The sample holds 75,000 to 95,000 clones, roughly 84% seen once. This record belongs to a study of glioma-infiltrating T cells after dendritic cell vaccination. Study-wide results and caveats: Higher pretreatment TIL content predicted longer progression-free time and survival.

This CDR3 has 14 amino acids. The ends were cut back, 6 bases at V and 7 bases at J, with 15 bases in the middle. Germline V gene lookup returns CDR1 KGHSH and CDR2 LQKENI. The chain is built from TRBV18 and TRBJ1-4; no clear D. The sample here was blood, taken after dendritic cell vaccination. The receptor comes from a human donor with glioblastoma. The chain's CDR3 is CASSEALGGEKLFF. In DNA form, the CDR3 reads TGTGCCAGCTCCGAGGCACTGGGTGGTGAAAAACTGTTTTTT.